What follows describes a single T cell receptor (beta chain). CDR1 is LGHNT, CDR2 FRNRAP, per germline. This CDR3 comprises 13 residues. V lost 5 bases and J 0 bases, leaving 7 bases between the germline ends. This record belongs to a study of blood T cell repertoires in COVID-19. Study-wide context: From T cells, B-cell-depleted T cells, or PBMCs came the material, which was cDNA or gDNA.

In the authors' workflow: Estimation of nucleated cell counts relied on the amplification of reference gene primers. Assay used: immunoSEQ multiplex PCR; TCRdb lists only in-frame clones, some missing. The V and J calls and clone size come from that table; D and trimming were worked out from the DNA. This table holds 190,000 or so clones, more than 75% found once. Sequenced input: peripheral blood. The genes are TRBV12-5 and TRBJ1-1; D may be TRBD1 (5 bases). The sequence was collected from a man aged 35-49 years with active or convalescent COVID-19. CDR3 nucleotides: TGTGCTAGTGGTATAGGGGTGAACACTGAAGCTTTCTTT. As protein: CASGIGVNTEAFF. Full variable domain (rest looked up from reference TRBV12-5 and TRBJ1-1): DARVTQTPRHKVTEMGQEVTMRCQPILGHNTVFWYRQTMMQGLELLAYFRNRAPLDDSGMPKDRFSAEMPDATLATLKIQPSEPRDSAVYFCASGIGVNTEAFFGQGTRLTVV.